The 30 T cell receptor beta chains below all came from one sample that was sequenced in a study of Graves' ophthalmopathy and Graves' hyperthyroidism. RNA transcripts were the source from which TCR beta CDR3 regions were amplified. First-round RT-PCR used HTBI primers; second-round multiplex PCR followed. TCRdb used MiXCR to reprocess the multiplex PCR reads, holding one entry per CDR3 protein. The table lists about 210,000 distinct CDR3 sequences, under 30% of them singletons. What was sequenced was peripheral blood. These receptor sequences come from a man in his forties or fifties with Graves' ophthalmopathy.

The table lists this clonotype with many counts. The gene calls are TRBV2 and TRBJ2-4; no clear D. Trimming pared 2 bases from V and 1 base from J, leaving 9 bases between. CDR3 size: 15 residues. From germline, CDR1 is SNHLY and CDR2 FYNNEI. The CDR3, as DNA: TGTGCCAGCAGTGAACCCCTGGGGGCCAAAAACATTCAGTACTTC. Translating gives CASSEPLGAKNIQYF.

This clonotype occurred many times. The chain is built from TRBV12-3 or TRBV12-4 and TRBJ2-5, with TRBD1 matching over 9 bases. The CDR3 spans 14 residues. The trim removed 4 bases at V and 4 bases at J, leaving 4 bases unmatched. The CDR3 nucleotides read TGTGCCAGCAGTTCCGACAGGGGGGTAGAGACCCAGTACTTC. It specifies CASSSDRGVETQYF.

This clonotype has at least ten counts. V and J are TRBV29-1 and TRBJ2-7, with 9 bases identical to TRBD2. CDR1 and CDR2 (germline): SQVTM, ANQGSEA. Trimming removed 5 bases from V and 6 bases from J; junction bases left unmatched: 8. The CDR3 has 13 residues. In nucleotides, the CDR3 is TGCAGCGTTCGGCGGGAGGGCCCCTCCGAGCAGTACTTC. Translated: CSVRREGPSEQYF.

This clonotype was counted at least ten times. The V gene is TRBV6-5, the J gene TRBJ2-4; a possible D gene is TRBD2 (7 bases). The CDR3 is 13 amino acids. The ends were cut back, 10 bases at V and 7 bases at J, with 17 bases in the middle. Per the germline V gene, CDR1 is MNHEY and CDR2 is SVGAGI. The CDR3, as DNA: TGTGCCACCAGGCGGGGGCCAGAGAACATTCAGTACTTC. Translated, it gives CATRRGPENIQYF.

This clonotype has at least ten counts. J is TRBJ1-2 and V is TRBV7-9; D unresolved. Trimming pared 3 bases from V and 7 bases from J, leaving 9 bases between. The length of the CDR3 is 12 residues. The germline V gene has CDR1 SEHNR and CDR2 FQNEAQ (reference sequence). The CDR3 loop reads CASSFSGSGYTF. The CDR3 nucleotides are TGTGCCAGCAGCTTTTCTGGGAGTGGCTACACCTTC.

This clonotype has a count of ten or more. It may be a read error: a sequence one base away is much more abundant. This chain uses TRBV12-3 or TRBV12-4 with TRBJ2-7; tentatively, D is TRBD2 (5 bases). The CDR3 length is 15 residues. The CDR3: CVSSYSPSFDYEQYF. The CDR3 nucleotides are TGTGTCAGCAGTTATTCCCCTAGCTTTGACTACGAGCAGTACTTC.

This clonotype was seen many times. V and J are TRBV29-1 and TRBJ2-2, with 10 bases that match TRBD2. With 6 bases clipped from V and 5 bases from J, the junction kept 3 bases outside the gene matches. Germline CDR1 reads SQVTM; CDR2 reads ANQGSEA. The CDR3 contains 13 residues. CDR3: CSVLLAGTGELFF. CDR3 bases: TGCAGCGTCCTACTAGCGGGAACCGGGGAGCTGTTTTTT.

This clonotype came up many times. The chain carries TRBV2 and TRBJ1-5; possibly TRBD1 for D (6 bases). V was pared by 1 base and J by 3 bases, with 10 bases between. Germline values: CDR1 SNHLY, CDR2 FYNNEI. This CDR3 has 15 residues. CDR3 sequence: CASSEEGTPNQPQHF. The CDR3 DNA reads as TGTGCCAGCAGTGAAGAGGGGACACCCAATCAGCCCCAGCATTTT.

This clonotype was detected ten times or more. The rearrangement joins TRBV29-1 to TRBJ2-7; TRBD1 might be the D (5 bases). CDR1 and CDR2 (germline): SQVTM, ANQGSEA. The CDR3 totals 13 residues. Trimming removed 3 bases at V and 0 bases at J, with 9 bases between. The CDR3 DNA is TGCAGCGTTGAGGATGACAGCTCCTACGAGCAGTACTTC. Translating gives CSVEDDSSYEQYF.

This clonotype has ten or more counts. The chain combines TRBV7-2 with TRBJ2-7; TRBD1 aligns across 7 bases. V trimming: 5 bases; J trimming: 2 bases; junction bases outside the gene matches: 9. Per the germline V gene, CDR1 is SGHTA and CDR2 is FQGNSA. The CDR3 runs to 15 residues. The CDR3 DNA follows: TGTGCCAGCAGCCTTACCGGGACAGTTACCTACGAGCAGTACTTC. It is translated as CASSLTGTVTYEQYF.

This clonotype was found many times. This CDR3 is CASRDGGSGQPQHF. The CDR3 region has the DNA TGTGCCAGCAGGGACGGTGGAAGCGGTCAGCCCCAGCATTTT. This chain joins TRBV6-1 and TRBJ1-5, with D hard to call. Deletions cut 6 bases from V and 6 bases from J, with 15 bases between. The germline gives CDR1 MNHNS, CDR2 SASEGT. CDR3 size: 14 residues.

Many counts were recorded for this clonotype. The rearrangement uses TRBV11-1 and TRBJ1-1; unclear D gene. Germline-derived CDR1 and CDR2 are SGHAT and FQDESV (reference sequence). The germline V and J ends were trimmed by 3 bases and 0 bases, with 11 bases remaining between them. The CDR3 has 15 amino acids. CDR3 loop: CASSLEAQVNTEAFF. DNA for the CDR3: TGTGCCAGCAGCTTGGAGGCCCAGGTGAACACTGAAGCTTTCTTT.

This clonotype has ten or more counts. The gene calls are TRBV27 and TRBJ1-2, with 7 positions matching TRBD1. The CDR3 extends over 16 amino acids. Germline CDR1 MNHEY, CDR2 SMNVEV (reference sequence). V was pared by 6 bases and J by 5 bases, with 15 bases of the junction left unmatched. Here the CDR3 reads CASSPRGGIASYGYTF. The CDR3 coding sequence is TGTGCCAGCAGCCCCAGGGGGGGAATAGCCTCATATGGCTACACCTTC.

This clonotype was observed at least ten times. This chain links TRBV6-5 with TRBJ2-7, with 11 bases aligning to TRBD2. This CDR3 spans 19 amino acids. Germline CDR1 is MNHEY and CDR2 is SVGAGI. The trim removed 6 bases at V and 4 bases at J, leaving 20 bases unmatched. CDR3 coding DNA: TGTGCCAGCAGGCGCAATACAGGGAGGCTTACTAGCGGGGGTTACGAGCAGTACTTC. Its protein product is CASRRNTGRLTSGGYEQYF.

This clonotype was detected many times. This sequence joins TRBV6-5 and TRBJ2-5; 9 bases match TRBD1. CDR3 length equals 15 residues. Trimming took 4 bases from V and 1 from J; bases not matched to a gene: 4. The V gene's germline CDR1 is MNHEY and CDR2 SVGAGI. The CDR3 region has the DNA TGTGCCAGCAGTTCCTGGACAGGGGCCCAAGAGACCCAGTACTTC. Translating it yields CASSSWTGAQETQYF.

This clonotype was recorded many times. The CDR3 loop reads CASSIREGRQETQYF. The CDR3 DNA follows: TGTGCCAGCAGTATAAGGGAGGGAAGACAAGAGACCCAGTACTTC. V usage is TRBV6-5 and J usage is TRBJ2-5; 7 nucleotides match TRBD2. The V segment lost 5 bases and the J segment 2 bases; nucleotides outside the gene matches: 8. The CDR3 consists of 15 residues. Germline values: CDR1 MNHEY, CDR2 SVGAGI.

The sample holds many counts of this clonotype. The CDR3 nucleotides are TGTGCCAGCAGTTATCGAGTGGGATCCCACTACGAGCAGTACTTC. Its translation: CASSYRVGSHYEQYF. The gene calls are TRBV6-5 and TRBJ2-7; the D is unclear. V was shortened by 3 bases and J by 3 bases, with 15 bases between the two germline ends. CDR1 MNHEY and CDR2 SVGAGI come from the germline V gene. The CDR3 runs 15 residues.

V gene TRBV18 combines with J gene TRBJ1-5; 11 nucleotides agree with TRBD1. The CDR3 totals 16 residues. Germline V gene lookup returns CDR1 KGHSH and CDR2 LQKENI. The V segment lost 0 bases and the J segment 6 bases; nucleotides outside the gene matches: 4. CDR3 sequence (DNA): TGTGCCAGCTCACCACCCGGACAGGGGGCGAGTCAGCCCCAGCATTTT. It encodes CASSPPGQGASQPQHF.

This clonotype was observed many times. V usage is TRBV27 and J usage is TRBJ1-2; possible D gene TRBD1, 6 bases. The length of the CDR3 is 17 residues. In germline, CDR1 is MNHEY, CDR2 SMNVEV (reference sequence). Between the trimmed V and J ends, which lost 5 bases and 4 bases, there was a span of 23 bases. CDR3 in amino acids: CASSPLQSGGARYGYTF. The DNA of the CDR3 is TGTGCCAGCAGTCCACTCCAATCCGGGGGCGCCCGCTATGGCTACACCTTC.

This clonotype was counted many times. The V gene is TRBV18, the J gene TRBJ2-5, with no clear D. V shed 5 bases and J shed 5 bases, with 9 bases lying between them. From germline, CDR1 is KGHSH and CDR2 LQKENI. The CDR3 runs to 12 residues. In nucleotides, the CDR3 is TGTGCCAGCTCAGGGAACGCCGAGACCCAGTACTTC. It is translated as CASSGNAETQYF. Combining the CDR3 with reference TRBV18 and TRBJ2-5 gives the whole variable domain NAGVMQNPRHLVRRRGQEARLRCSPMKGHSHVYWYRQLPEEGLKFMVYLQKENIIDESGMPKERFSAEFPKEGPSILRIQQVVRGDSAAYFCASSGNAETQYFGPGTRLLVL.

V and J are TRBV28 and TRBJ1-1; TRBD1 aligns across 7 bases. The CDR3 spans 14 residues. V shed 6 bases, J shed 4 bases, and the junction held 8 bases outside the gene matches. Germline CDR1 is MDHEN and CDR2 is SYDVKM. CDR3 sequence: CASSHTGAATEAFF. The CDR3 nucleotides read TGTGCCAGCAGCCATACAGGGGCGGCCACTGAAGCTTTCTTT.

Ten or more counts support this clonotype. The rearrangement uses TRBV20-1 and TRBJ2-7; perhaps TRBD1 as D (5 bases). Deletions cut 3 bases from V and 4 bases from J, with 22 bases between. Germline loops: CDR1 DFQATT, CDR2 SNEGSKA (reference sequence). The length of the CDR3 is 16 residues. The CDR3 sequence is CSARVSGVRGGYEQYF. The CDR3 coding sequence is TGCAGTGCTAGGGTCAGTGGGGTAAGGGGTGGGTACGAGCAGTACTTC.

This clonotype was observed at least ten times. The CDR3 DNA is TGTGCCTGGAGCGCGGGACGCTTAACTTTCTTT. Protein product: CAWSAGRLTFF. The chain recombines TRBV30 with TRBJ1-1; perhaps TRBD1 as D (5 bases). Deletions cut 3 bases from V and 12 bases from J, with 14 bases between. This CDR3 has 11 amino acids. Germline V lookup: CDR1 GTSNPN, CDR2 SVGIG (reference sequence).

This clonotype has ten or more counts. The gene calls are TRBV6-1 and TRBJ1-2; 7 positions match TRBD1. Germline loops: CDR1 MNHNS, CDR2 SASEGT. V lost 5 bases to trimming and J lost 6 bases; unmatched junction nucleotides: 6. The CDR3 consists of 13 residues. CDR3 loop: CASSRTGGHGYTF. Written as DNA, the CDR3 is TGTGCCAGCAGTCGGACAGGTGGTCATGGCTACACCTTC.

The sample holds many counts of this clonotype. The DNA for the CDR3 is TGTGCCAGCAGCCAAGTTATCCATCACGGCTACACCTTC. Translated, it gives CASSQVIHHGYTF. The chain has TRBV14 and TRBJ1-2, with no clear D. Germline V CDR1 and CDR2: SGHDN, FVKESK. This CDR3 has 13 amino acids. V dropped 1 base and J dropped 8 bases, with 11 bases sitting between them.

Many counts were recorded for this clonotype. V gene TRBV27 combines with J gene TRBJ1-5, with a weak D call TRBD1 (5 bases). Germline V gene data show CDR1 as MNHEY and CDR2 as SMNVEV (reference sequence). Trimming stripped 2 bases from V and 7 bases from J, with 24 bases between. This CDR3 spans 18 amino acids. The CDR3 region has the DNA TGTGCCAGCAGTTTAACAGCGGCCCTAGTAGGGGTGGACCAGCCCCAGCATTTT. Its translation: CASSLTAALVGVDQPQHF.

V usage is TRBV2 and J usage is TRBJ1-1, with D maybe TRBD1 (6 bases). Germline V gene data show CDR1 as SNHLY and CDR2 as FYNNEI. The CDR3 is 12 residues long. Trimming pared 8 bases from V and 4 bases from J, leaving 11 bases between. CDR3 sequence (DNA): TGTGCCAGCCGCGGGACACCCACTGAAGCTTTCTTT. It codes for CASRGTPTEAFF.

This clonotype was recorded many times. J is TRBJ1-5 and V is TRBV19; D gene unclear. This CDR3 is 13 amino acids long. CDR1 is LNHDA and CDR2 is SQIVND in the germline V gene (reference sequence). Trimming stripped 2 bases from V and 4 bases from J, with 6 bases between. Here the CDR3 reads CASSIQVNQPQHF. Here the CDR3 DNA reads TGTGCCAGTAGTATACAGGTGAATCAGCCCCAGCATTTT.

This clonotype was detected many times. The rearrangement joins TRBV7-3 to TRBJ2-7; 9 positions agree with TRBD2. CDR1 and CDR2 from the germline V gene are SGHTA and FQGTGA. Trimming took 2 bases from V and 3 from J; bases not matched to a gene: 5. CDR3 length: 15 residues. The CDR3 bases are TGTGCCAGCAGCTTACGACTAGCGGAACTCTACGAGCAGTACTTC. Its protein is CASSLRLAELYEQYF.

This clonotype was seen repeatedly, ten times or more. The V gene is TRBV14, the J gene TRBJ2-7, with D possibly matching TRBD1 (5 bases). Germline-derived CDR1 and CDR2 are SGHDN and FVKESK. This CDR3 has 16 residues. V dropped 1 base and J dropped 3 bases, with 16 bases sitting between them. The CDR3 bases are TGTGCCAGCAGCCAAGGAACAGGTAATTCAAACTACGAGCAGTACTTC. Its translation: CASSQGTGNSNYEQYF.